This section outlines one TCR beta chain sequence together with its context. Germline values: CDR1 KGHSH, CDR2 LQKENI. V was clipped by 3 bases and J by 1 base, with 13 bases between them. The CDR3 is 15 amino acids. This entry is derived from a study of OX40 agonist ivuxolimab in advanced cancers. Study context: From about 23 to 85 years was the age range, with a mean of about 54 years, and roughly 83% were male.

The assay was immunoSEQ multiplex PCR, and TCRdb's table has in-frame clones only and misses some. The table has about 76,000 clones, around nine tenths seen once. This clonotype originated in an adult with an advanced solid tumor such as melanoma, head and neck, liver or kidney cancer. The sequencing here drew on CD4+ or CD8+ T cells sorted from blood, taken in a trial of the OX40 agonist ivuxolimab. The V and J genes are TRBV18 and TRBJ2-7; a possible D gene is TRBD1 (5 bases). The CDR3 DNA reads TGTGCCAGCTCACCCTCCGTGGGGCCTTCCTACGAGCAGTACGTC. This translates into CASSPSVGPSYEQYV.